This record concerns one TCR beta chain sequence. Its antigen remains unidentified. This sample was taken from a study of vaccination effects on CD4 cells after COVID-19. General study findings and limits: Convalescent patients were few in the study, and early post-infection timepoints were absent.

After expansion with viral peptide pools in the ViraFEST assay, antigen-specific CD4+ T cells were sequenced. Cells that had been cultured for 10 days were the source of isolated CD4+ T cells. The person acquired a PCR-confirmed SARS-CoV-2 infection between March and December 2020. Half the medium was replaced with IL-2 medium on days 3 and 7. Trimming took 4 bases from V and 1 from J; bases not matched to a gene: 6. The CDR3 spans 15 residues. Germline loops: CDR1 SGHRS, CDR2 YFSETQ. Only in-frame clones appear in the TCRdb table, and some are missing; sequencing was by immunoSEQ multiplex PCR. The repertoire holds more than 35,000 clones, about three quarters seen once, with about 32% in the top ten.

This rearrangement joins TRBV5-1 to TRBJ2-7, with 9 bases fitting TRBD1. The specimen comprised CD4+ T cells from PBMCs cultured with a peptide pool, sampled before COVID-19 vaccination. The TCR sequence derives from a human donor who had a prior SARS-CoV-2 infection. The CDR3 is CASSTWTGVSYEQYF. The CDR3 region has the DNA TGCGCCAGCAGCACCTGGACAGGGGTATCCTACGAGCAGTACTTC.